This T cell receptor beta chain was obtained from a study of human T cells and chemical hapten exposure (dated by TCRdb to the early 2020s). Describing the broader study: For sensitization, 2% DPC in acetone was applied to a 2 cm by 2 cm area of upper inner arm skin. Throughout the study period of roughly 24 weeks, patients also received therapeutic DPC doses to the scalp every week. Patch testing on the upper back used Finn chambers containing 0.01% DPC, with scoring done after 6 days according to International Contact Dermatitis Research Group standards. Most of the patients in the cohort were female, and the cohort covered alopecia areata with under or over 50% scalp involvement, alopecia totalis and alopecia universalis. Libraries were pooled for sequencing, and per-sample TCR yields varied mainly because of small differences in library volumes within the pool. Peripheral blood TCR repertoire changes were tracked in vivo in alopecia patients during primary and secondary sensitization to the hapten diphenylcyclopropenone (DPC). Blood was sampled from patients pre-sensitization (week 0) and at 2, 6 and about 24 weeks after DPC sensitization. Approximately 28 alopecia patients gave blood for TCR sequencing at one to four time points (pre-sensitization, 2, 6 and 24 weeks).

Receptor amplification or capture employed RACE. Sequencing relied on a NextSeq 500. During library preparation, unique molecular identifiers were attached to individual cDNA molecules so that TCRs could be counted in a quantitative, reproducible way. Each blood RNA sample was used to sequence both TCR alpha and TCR beta chains. In the paper's pipeline: The median number of TCRs per sample was approximately 96,000, ranging from roughly 23,224 to 700,000. The Decombinator software suite was used to annotate V, J and CDR3 in the TCR reads. Every sample was subsampled to the same number of TCRs (28,000) for the PS versus PT1 abundance plots. TCRs were defined as expanded if absent before sensitization and observed at least eight times at the 2-week time point. Using fastp trimming at Q25 and MiXCR clonotype assembly, TCRdb reanalyzed the public sequencing data and kept in-frame beta chains. All rows with the same CDR3 protein become a single entry with the most common DNA and genes. These V and J calls are TCRdb output, not the study's own analysis. Present in this sample are approximately 260,000 distinct CDR3 sequences, about 8.6% of which were seen just once. The top ten clones comprise approximately 2.3% of the sample.

This clonotype turned up a few times. Its antigen remains unidentified. Base qualities are missing; no much larger clone stands one base away. Results and caveats for the whole study, not just this receptor: Significantly more large CDR3 similarity clusters were formed by expanded TCRs than by pre-sensitization or healthy control sets, consistent with antigen-driven responses. All patients had alopecia, a presumed autoimmune disease, so their immune response might differ from that of healthy individuals. Patch test score was positively correlated with the number of PT1 expanded TCRs, with significance at thresholds 8, 16 and 32 but not at 4. After repeated subsampling, changes were observed in the strength of the expansion versus patch-test correlation and in the threshold at which the correlation became significant. DPC sensitization did not change how many TCRs were above 1 in 1000 frequency, and no evidence was found of alterations in global repertoire structure.

The time point label corresponds to: pre-sensitization, week 0. The intended sense of this specimen's treatment or condition label: therapeutic diphenylcyclopropenone sensitization with weekly scalp DPC. Blood at each patch-test visit was drawn before the patch test was applied. Patients were eligible if aged 18 to 70, diagnosed with alopecia and judged suitable for DPC therapy, and pregnant patients were excluded. Total RNA was extracted from unfractionated whole blood collected in Tempus Blood RNA tubes. The sequences come from whole blood, collected in connection with sensitization to the hapten diphenylcyclopropenone (DPC). The source is a woman aged 40 to 50 with alopecia areata. Some clones in this sample may be carry-over from other donors' samples.

The nucleotide sequence is given as TGCGCCAGCAGCCCGGAGGTCCGGGAGCTGTTTTTT. It encodes CASSPEVRELFF. This chain joins TRBV5-1 to TRBJ2-2; tentative D gene TRBD2, with 5 bases matching. Taken from the germline V gene, the CDR1 and CDR2 loops are SGHRS and YFSETQ. The CDR3 covers 12 residues, taking in both the cysteine and the phenylalanine. The DNA shown is the 36-base CDR3, in frame from base 1. V and J lose 4 bases and 9 bases, and a span of 10 bases separates them.